This T cell receptor beta chain was documented in a study of cytomegalovirus exposure and HLA in healthy donors. Study summary: It was reported in a later analysis that the same platform had been used for the 120 or so validation repertoires as for the 550 to 750 first-cohort repertoires.

Germline CDR1 and CDR2: MNHEY and SVGAGI. This CDR3 has 12 residues. The J segment lost 7 bases and the V segment lost 6 bases, leaving 4 bases of the junction unmatched. Study-wide points: The authors confirmed in vitro that three CMV-associated chains were specific for CMV antigens. High specificity and sensitivity for cytomegalovirus status were reported for the classifier.

These donors were members of the approximately 110-subject validation cohort, a group separate from the roughly 670-subject first cohort. As to this clone: As yet, its antigen is unknown.

TCRdb's table, derived via immunoSEQ multiplex PCR, lists solely in-frame clones and lacks some. The profile shows fewer than 250,000 clones, roughly 84% of them singletons. This clonotype originated in a woman younger than 45 in good health and CMV-seropositive. The rearrangement links TRBV6-5 to TRBJ2-7, with 9 bases aligning to TRBD2. Sequencing was carried out using PBMCs. Here the CDR3 DNA reads TGTGCCAGCAGGGGACTAGCAGAGGAGCAGTACTTC. Amino acid sequence: CASRGLAEEQYF.